These 13 T cell receptor beta chains came from one sample sequenced in a study of blood T cells in healthy people across ages. A second PCR of roughly 7 to 11 cycles used a sample-barcoded 5' primer and a J-beta primer mix. TCRdb redid the calling of the 5' RACE reads with MiXCR, one entry per CDR3 protein. This sample carries 800,000 or so distinct CDR3 sequences, roughly 60% of them seen once, and the ten largest clones take about 30%. The sample consisted of blood. These receptors all stem from a young man in good health.

The table lists this clonotype with a few counts. The genes are TRBV20-1 and TRBJ2-5; D call uncertain. The CDR3 is 13 amino acids. From germline, CDR1 is DFQATT and CDR2 SNEGSKA (reference sequence). The germline V and J ends were trimmed by 0 bases and 7 bases, with 12 bases remaining between them. The CDR3, as DNA: TGCAGTGCTAGAGAATCTCACAGAGCGACCCAGTACTTC. This gives the protein CSARESHRATQYF.

V is TRBV3-1 and J is TRBJ1-6; D not resolved. CDR3 length equals 13 residues. Germline V gene sequence: CDR1 LGHDT, CDR2 YNNKEL (reference sequence). V lost 1 base and J lost 7, with 5 bases in between. The CDR3 loop reads CASSQAGNSPLHF. The CDR3 DNA reads as TGTGCCAGCAGCCAAGCCGGAAATTCACCCCTCCACTTT.

A few counts support this clonotype. The V gene is TRBV6-2 or TRBV6-3, the J gene TRBJ2-3; 7 bases are shared with TRBD1. CDR1 is MNHEY, CDR2 SVGEGT, per germline. The trim removed 6 bases at V and 0 bases at J, leaving 6 bases unmatched. The CDR3 contains 15 residues. The DNA for the CDR3 is TGTGCCAGCAGCCTCTGGGACAGAAGCACAGATACGCAGTATTTT. It is translated as CASSLWDRSTDTQYF.

This clonotype was recorded a few times. This chain links TRBV20-1 with TRBJ1-5; D gene unclear. The V end was cut by 5 bases, the J end by 3 bases, with 14 bases between. Germline V lookup: CDR1 DFQATT, CDR2 SNEGSKA (reference sequence). This CDR3 comprises 14 residues. In DNA form, the CDR3 reads TGCAGTGCTGGCCGAGGCGGAGCCAATCAGCCCCAGCATTTT. Translated: CSAGRGGANQPQHF.

The chain joins TRBV25-1 to TRBJ2-5; D is unresolved. Germline V gene sequence: CDR1 MGHDK, CDR2 SYGVNS. The CDR3 contains 15 residues. V was trimmed by 1 base and J by 0 bases, leaving 9 bases between them. The CDR3 loop reads CASSEFRRHQETQYF. CDR3 bases: TGTGCCAGCAGTGAATTCAGACGACACCAAGAGACCCAGTACTTC.

The chain combines TRBV4-2 with TRBJ1-1, with TRBD1 as a possible D gene (5 bases). Per germline, CDR1 LGHNA and CDR2 YNFKEQ. There are 15 residues in the CDR3. V lost 0 bases and J lost 4, with 12 bases in between. The CDR3 region has the DNA TGTGCCAGCAGCCAAGAGTACGGGGGGGGCACTGAAGCTTTCTTT. This codes for CASSQEYGGGTEAFF.

A single count supports this clonotype. This chain uses TRBV6-2 or TRBV6-3 with TRBJ2-7, with TRBD2 as a possible D gene (6 bases). Trimming stripped 8 bases from V and 3 bases from J, with 14 bases between. The CDR3 spans 13 residues. Germline V gives CDR1 MNHEY, CDR2 SVGEGT. The CDR3 loop is CASAPGELYEQYF. The DNA for the CDR3 is TGTGCCAGCGCCCCGGGGGAACTCTACGAGCAGTACTTC.

In its sample, this clonotype was seen a few times. This chain joins TRBV10-3 and TRBJ2-3, with 7 positions matching TRBD1. The CDR3 consists of 14 residues. The V segment lost 4 bases and the J segment 1 base; nucleotides outside the gene matches: 2. Germline V gives CDR1 ENHRY, CDR2 SYGVKD. CDR3 sequence: CAISGTGGTDTQYF. The CDR3 DNA sequence: TGTGCCATCAGTGGAACAGGGGGCACAGATACGCAGTATTTT.

The chain joins TRBV27 to TRBJ1-5; D is ambiguous. CDR1 and CDR2 (germline): MNHEY, SMNVEV (reference sequence). This CDR3 region has 15 residues. V was clipped by 0 bases and J by 0 bases, with 6 bases between them. The CDR3 bases are TGTGCCAGCAGTTTATCGGCGAATAGCAATCAGCCCCAGCATTTT. It yields the protein CASSLSANSNQPQHF.

This clonotype has just a few counts. The chain combines TRBV20-1 with TRBJ2-5, with 9 bases that match TRBD2. Germline V gene data show CDR1 as DFQATT and CDR2 as SNEGSKA (reference sequence). CDR3 length equals 15 residues. The junction had 11 bases not matched to a gene; V was cut back by 5 bases and J by 4 bases. CDR3 loop: CSAGPGLALRETQYF. CDR3 DNA: TGCAGTGCTGGGCCGGGACTAGCTCTCCGAGAGACCCAGTACTTC.

The chain employs TRBV9 and TRBJ1-1; a weak D match, TRBD1 (6 bases). In germline, CDR1 is SGDLS, CDR2 YYNGEE. Trimming left V 3 bases short and J 4 bases short, with 16 bases between. The CDR3 spans 15 residues. CDR3 in DNA: TGTGCCAGCAGCGCCTCCCGGACAGAAGCCACTGAAGCTTTCTTT. Encoded protein: CASSASRTEATEAFF.

The CDR3 sequence: CASGLAGPYEQYF. The CDR3 nucleotides are TGTGCCAGTGGACTAGCGGGTCCCTACGAGCAGTACTTC. The genes are TRBV28 and TRBJ2-7; 11 bases line up with TRBD2. V was pared by 9 bases and J by 2 bases, with 3 bases of the junction left unmatched. The CDR3 loop spans 13 amino acids. Germline V gene lookup returns CDR1 MDHEN and CDR2 SYDVKM.

The chain employs TRBV7-6 and TRBJ1-2, with a tentative D call TRBD1 (6 bases). The CDR3 sequence is 15 residues long. Per the germline V gene, CDR1 is SGHVS and CDR2 is FNYEAQ. Trimming removed 2 bases at V and 8 bases at J, with 18 bases between. The CDR3 spells CASSLSGGAKQGYTF. CDR3 nucleotide sequence: TGTGCCAGCAGCTTAAGTGGGGGGGCAAAGCAAGGCTACACCTTC.